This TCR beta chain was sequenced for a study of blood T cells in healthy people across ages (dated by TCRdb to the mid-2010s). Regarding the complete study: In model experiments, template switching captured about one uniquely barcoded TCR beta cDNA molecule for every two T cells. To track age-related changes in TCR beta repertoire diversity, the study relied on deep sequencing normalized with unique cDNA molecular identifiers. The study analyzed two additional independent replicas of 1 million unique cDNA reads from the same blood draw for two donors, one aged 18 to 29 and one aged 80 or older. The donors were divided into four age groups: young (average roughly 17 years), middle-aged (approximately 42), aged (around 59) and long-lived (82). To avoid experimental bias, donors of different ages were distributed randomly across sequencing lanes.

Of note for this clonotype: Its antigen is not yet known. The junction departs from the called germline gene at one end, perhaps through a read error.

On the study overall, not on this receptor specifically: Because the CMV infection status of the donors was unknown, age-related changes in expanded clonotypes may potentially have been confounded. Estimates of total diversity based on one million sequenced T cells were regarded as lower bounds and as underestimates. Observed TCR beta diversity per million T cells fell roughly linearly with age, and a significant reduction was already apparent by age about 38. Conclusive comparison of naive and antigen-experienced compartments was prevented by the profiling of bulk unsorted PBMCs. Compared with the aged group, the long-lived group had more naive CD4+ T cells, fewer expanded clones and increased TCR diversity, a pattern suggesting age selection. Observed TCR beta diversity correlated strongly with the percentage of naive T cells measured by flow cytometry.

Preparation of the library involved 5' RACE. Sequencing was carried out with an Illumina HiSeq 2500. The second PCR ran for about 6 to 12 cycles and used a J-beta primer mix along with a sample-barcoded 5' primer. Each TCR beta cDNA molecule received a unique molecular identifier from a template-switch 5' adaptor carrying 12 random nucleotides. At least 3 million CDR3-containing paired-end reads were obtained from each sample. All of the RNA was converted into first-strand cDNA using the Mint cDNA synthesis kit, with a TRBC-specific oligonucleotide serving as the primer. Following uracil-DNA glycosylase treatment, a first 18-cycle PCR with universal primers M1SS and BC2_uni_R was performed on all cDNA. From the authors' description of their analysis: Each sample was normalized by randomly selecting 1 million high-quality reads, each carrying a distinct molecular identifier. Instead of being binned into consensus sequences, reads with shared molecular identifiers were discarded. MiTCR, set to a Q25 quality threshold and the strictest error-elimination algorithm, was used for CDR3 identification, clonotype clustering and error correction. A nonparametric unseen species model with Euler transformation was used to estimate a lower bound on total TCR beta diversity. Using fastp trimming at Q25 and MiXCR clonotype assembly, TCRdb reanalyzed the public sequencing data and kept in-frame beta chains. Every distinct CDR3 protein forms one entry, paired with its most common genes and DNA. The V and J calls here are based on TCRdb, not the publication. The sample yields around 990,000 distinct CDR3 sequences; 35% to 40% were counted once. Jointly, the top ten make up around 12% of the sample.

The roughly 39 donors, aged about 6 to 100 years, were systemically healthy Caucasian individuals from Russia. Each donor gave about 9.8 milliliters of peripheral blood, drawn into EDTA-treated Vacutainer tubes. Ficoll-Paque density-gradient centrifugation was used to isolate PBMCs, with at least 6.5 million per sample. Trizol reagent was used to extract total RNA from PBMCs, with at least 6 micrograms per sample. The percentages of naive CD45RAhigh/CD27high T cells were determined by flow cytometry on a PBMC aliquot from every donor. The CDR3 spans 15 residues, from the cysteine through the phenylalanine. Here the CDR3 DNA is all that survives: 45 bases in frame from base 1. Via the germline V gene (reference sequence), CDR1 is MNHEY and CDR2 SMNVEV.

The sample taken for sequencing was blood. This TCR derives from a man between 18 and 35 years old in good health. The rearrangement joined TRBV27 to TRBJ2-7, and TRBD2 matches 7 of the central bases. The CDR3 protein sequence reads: CASPLAGDSSYEHYF. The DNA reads TGTGCCAGCCCCCTTGCGGGAGACAGCTCCTACGAGCACTACTTC.